The sequence of this T cell receptor (beta chain) was determined in a study of cytomegalovirus exposure and HLA in healthy donors. Study results and caveats: In a later analysis, CMV-associated beta chains were mostly HLA-associated, it appeared. Most TCR beta V segments were productive about 87% or about 30% of the time in an earlier analysis. TCR sequences were mostly rare, though some public TCRs occurred in many donors. There were reportedly fewer N-insertions in an Asian-associated ancestry cluster than the roughly 700-donor mean, in a later analysis.

On this clone itself: Its cognate antigen is unknown.

The primer mix had 60 Vbeta and 13 Jbeta primers. The repertoire was sequenced with immunoSEQ multiplex PCR; TCRdb's copy has only in-frame clones and lacks some. The sample comprises tens of thousands of clones, approximately 60% of which are singletons, and 20% to 25% rests with the top ten. Germline loops: CDR1 SNHLY, CDR2 FYNNEI. This CDR3 comprises 12 residues. V trimming: 8 bases; J trimming: 6 bases; junction bases outside the gene matches: 4. This chain links TRBV2 with TRBJ2-3, with 8 bases that match TRBD1. Sequenced material: PBMCs. The receptor comes from a woman aged 45-65 years in good health and CMV-seropositive. The CDR3 DNA is TGTGCCAGCCAGGGGGCGCATGATACGCAGTATTTT. Protein sequence: CASQGAHDTQYF.